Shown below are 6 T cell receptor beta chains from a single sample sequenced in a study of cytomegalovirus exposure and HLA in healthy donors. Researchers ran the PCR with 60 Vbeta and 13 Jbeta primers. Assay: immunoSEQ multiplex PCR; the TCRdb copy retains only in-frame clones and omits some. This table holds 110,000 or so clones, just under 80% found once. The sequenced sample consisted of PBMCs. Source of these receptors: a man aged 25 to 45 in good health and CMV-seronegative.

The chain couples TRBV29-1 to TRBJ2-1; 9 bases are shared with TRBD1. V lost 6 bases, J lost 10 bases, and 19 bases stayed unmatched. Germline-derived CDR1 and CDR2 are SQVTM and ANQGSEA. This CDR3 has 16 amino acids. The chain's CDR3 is CSVNAQGANSLWEQFF. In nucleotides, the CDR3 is TGCAGCGTAAACGCACAGGGGGCGAACTCCCTTTGGGAGCAGTTCTTC.

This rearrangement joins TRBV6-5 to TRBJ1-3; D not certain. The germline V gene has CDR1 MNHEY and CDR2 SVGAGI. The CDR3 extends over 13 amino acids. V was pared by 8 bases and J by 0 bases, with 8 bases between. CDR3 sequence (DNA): TGTGCCAGCGGAGGGTACTCTGGAAACACCATATATTTT. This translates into CASGGYSGNTIYF.

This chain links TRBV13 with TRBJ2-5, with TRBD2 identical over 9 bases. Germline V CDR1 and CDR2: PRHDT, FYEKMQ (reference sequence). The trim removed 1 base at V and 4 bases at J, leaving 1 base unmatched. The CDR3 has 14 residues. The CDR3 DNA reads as TGTGCCAGCAGCTTAGTACTAGCGGGAGAGACCCAGTACTTC. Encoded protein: CASSLVLAGETQYF. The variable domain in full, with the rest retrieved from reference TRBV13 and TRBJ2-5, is AAGVIQSPRHLIKEKRETATLKCYPIPRHDTVYWYQQGPGQDPQFLISFYEKMQSDKGSIPDRFSAQQFSDYHSELNMSSLELGDSALYFCASSLVLAGETQYFGPGTRLLVL.

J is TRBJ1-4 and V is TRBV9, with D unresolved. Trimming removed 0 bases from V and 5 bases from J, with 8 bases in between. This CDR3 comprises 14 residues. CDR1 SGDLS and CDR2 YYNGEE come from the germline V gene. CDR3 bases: TGTGCCAGCAGCGTAGCGGGTGGGAATGAAAAACTGTTTTTT. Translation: CASSVAGGNEKLFF.

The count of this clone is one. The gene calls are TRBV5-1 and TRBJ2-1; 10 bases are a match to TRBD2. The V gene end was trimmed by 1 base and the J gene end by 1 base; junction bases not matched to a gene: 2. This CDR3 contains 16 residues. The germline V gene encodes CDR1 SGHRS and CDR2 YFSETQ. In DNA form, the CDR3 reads TGCGCCAGCAGCTTGTCTAGCGGGGGTTCCTACAATGAGCAGTTCTTC. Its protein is CASSLSSGGSYNEQFF.

CDR3 DNA sequence: TGTGCCAGCAGTTCCGGGACTAGCGGGAACTACGAGCAGTACTTC. It is translated as CASSSGTSGNYEQYF. V and J are TRBV6-6 and TRBJ2-7; 13 bases are shared with TRBD2. CDR1 is MNHNY and CDR2 is SVGAGI in the germline V gene (reference sequence). Trimming at V came to 4 bases and at J to 3 bases, leaving 3 bases not matched to a gene. The CDR3 has 15 amino acids.